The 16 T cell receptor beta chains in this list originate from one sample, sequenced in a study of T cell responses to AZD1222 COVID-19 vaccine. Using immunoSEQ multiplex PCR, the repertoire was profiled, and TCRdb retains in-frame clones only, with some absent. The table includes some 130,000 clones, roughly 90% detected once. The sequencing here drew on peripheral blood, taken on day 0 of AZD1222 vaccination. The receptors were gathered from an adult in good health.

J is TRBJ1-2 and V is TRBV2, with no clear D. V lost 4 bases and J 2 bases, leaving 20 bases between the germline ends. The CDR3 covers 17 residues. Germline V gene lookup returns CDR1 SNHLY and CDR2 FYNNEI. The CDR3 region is CASSVEGIYRENYGYTF. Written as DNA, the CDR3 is TGTGCCAGCAGTGTCGAAGGTATATATAGGGAAAACTATGGCTACACCTTC.

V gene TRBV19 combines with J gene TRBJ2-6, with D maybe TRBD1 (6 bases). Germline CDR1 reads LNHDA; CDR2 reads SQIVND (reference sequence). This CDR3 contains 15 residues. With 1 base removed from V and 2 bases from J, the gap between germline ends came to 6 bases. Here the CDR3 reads CASSIGTAGANVLTF. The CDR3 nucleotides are TGTGCCAGTAGTATAGGGACAGCTGGGGCCAACGTCCTGACTTTC. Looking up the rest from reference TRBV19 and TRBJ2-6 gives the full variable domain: DGGITQSPKYLFRKEGQNVTLSCEQNLNHDAMYWYRQDPGQGLRLIYYSQIVNDFQKGDIAEGYSVSREKKESFPLTVTSAQKNPTAFYLCASSIGTAGANVLTFGAGSRLTVL.

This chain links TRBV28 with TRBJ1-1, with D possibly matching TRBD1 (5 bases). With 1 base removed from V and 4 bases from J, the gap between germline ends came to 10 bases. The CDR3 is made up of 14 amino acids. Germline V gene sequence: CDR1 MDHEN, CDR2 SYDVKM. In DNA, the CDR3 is TGTGCCAGCAGTTTATCCGGGGGTGGCACTGAAGCTTTCTTT. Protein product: CASSLSGGGTEAFF.

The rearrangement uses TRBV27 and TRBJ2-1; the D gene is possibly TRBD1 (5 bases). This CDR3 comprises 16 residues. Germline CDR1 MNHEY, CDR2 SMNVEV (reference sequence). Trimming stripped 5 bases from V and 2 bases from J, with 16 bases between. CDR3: CASSHDGRATYNEQFF. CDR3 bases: TGTGCCAGCAGTCACGACGGCAGGGCCACCTACAATGAGCAGTTCTTC.

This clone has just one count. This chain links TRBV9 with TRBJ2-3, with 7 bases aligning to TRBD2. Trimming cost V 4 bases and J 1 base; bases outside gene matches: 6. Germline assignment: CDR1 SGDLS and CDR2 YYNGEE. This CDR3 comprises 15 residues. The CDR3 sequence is CASSIELAGTDTQYF. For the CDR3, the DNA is TGTGCCAGCAGCATCGAGCTAGCGGGCACAGATACGCAGTATTTT.

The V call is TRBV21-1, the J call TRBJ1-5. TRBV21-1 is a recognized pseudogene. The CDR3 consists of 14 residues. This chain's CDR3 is CASLEGGSNQPQHF. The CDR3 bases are TGTGCCAGCCTGGAGGGGGGGAGCAATCAGCCCCAGCATTTT.

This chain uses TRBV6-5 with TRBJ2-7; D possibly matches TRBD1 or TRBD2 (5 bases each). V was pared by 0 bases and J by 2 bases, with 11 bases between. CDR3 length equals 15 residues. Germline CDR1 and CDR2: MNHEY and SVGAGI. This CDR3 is CASSYSNGATYEQYF. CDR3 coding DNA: TGTGCCAGCAGTTACTCGAACGGGGCTACCTACGAGCAGTACTTC.

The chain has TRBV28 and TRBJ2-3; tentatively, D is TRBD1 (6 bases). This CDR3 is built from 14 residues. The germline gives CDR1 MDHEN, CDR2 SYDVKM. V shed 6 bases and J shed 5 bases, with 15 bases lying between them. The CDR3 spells CASSPVGAEDTQYF. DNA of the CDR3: TGTGCCAGCAGCCCTGTGGGGGCAGAAGATACGCAGTATTTT.

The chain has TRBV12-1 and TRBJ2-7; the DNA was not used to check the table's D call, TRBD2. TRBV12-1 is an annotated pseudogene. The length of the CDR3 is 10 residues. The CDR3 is CASSSYEQYF. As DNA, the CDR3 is TGTGCCAGCAGCTCTTACGAGCAGTACTTC.

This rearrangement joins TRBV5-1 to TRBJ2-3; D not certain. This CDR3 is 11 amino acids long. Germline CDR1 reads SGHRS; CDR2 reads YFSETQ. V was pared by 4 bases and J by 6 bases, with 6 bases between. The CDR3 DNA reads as TGCGCCAGCAGCACAGTGGATACGCAGTATTTT. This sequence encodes CASSTVDTQYF. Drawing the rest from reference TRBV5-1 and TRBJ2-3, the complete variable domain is KAGVTQTPRYLIKTRGQQVTLSCSPISGHRSVSWYQQTPGQGLQFLFEYFSETQRNKGNFPGRFSGRQFSNSRSEMNVSTLELGDSALYLCASSTVDTQYFGPGTRLTVL.

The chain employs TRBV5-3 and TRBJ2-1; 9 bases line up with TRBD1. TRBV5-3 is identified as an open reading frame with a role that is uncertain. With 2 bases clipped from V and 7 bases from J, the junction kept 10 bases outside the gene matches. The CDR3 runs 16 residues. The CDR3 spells CARSLPYGGQGNEQFF. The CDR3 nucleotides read TGTGCCAGAAGCTTACCTTATGGGGGACAGGGTAATGAGCAGTTCTTC.

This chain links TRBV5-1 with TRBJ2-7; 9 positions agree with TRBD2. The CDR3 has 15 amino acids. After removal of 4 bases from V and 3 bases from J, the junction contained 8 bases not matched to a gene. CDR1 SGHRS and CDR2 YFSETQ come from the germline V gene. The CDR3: CASSPGPSGIYEQYF. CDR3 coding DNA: TGCGCCAGCAGCCCAGGTCCTAGCGGGATCTACGAGCAGTACTTC.

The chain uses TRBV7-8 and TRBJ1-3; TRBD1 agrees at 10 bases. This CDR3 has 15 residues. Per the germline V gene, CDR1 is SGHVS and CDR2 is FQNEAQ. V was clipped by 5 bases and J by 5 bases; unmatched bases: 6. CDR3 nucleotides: TGTGCCAGCAGCGTGGCGGGACAGGGGAGAAACACCATATATTTT. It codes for CASSVAGQGRNTIYF.

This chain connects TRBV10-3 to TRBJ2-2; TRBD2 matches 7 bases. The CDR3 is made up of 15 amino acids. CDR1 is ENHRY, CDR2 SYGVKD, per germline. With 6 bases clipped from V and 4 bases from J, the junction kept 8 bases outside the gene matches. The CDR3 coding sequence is TGTGCCATCAGGAACGGGACTACTATCACCGGGGAGCTGTTTTTT. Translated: CAIRNGTTITGELFF.

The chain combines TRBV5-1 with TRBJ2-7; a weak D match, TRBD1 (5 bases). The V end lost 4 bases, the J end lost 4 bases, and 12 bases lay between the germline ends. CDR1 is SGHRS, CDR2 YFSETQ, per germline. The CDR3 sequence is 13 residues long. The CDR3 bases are TGCGCCAGCAGCCGAACAGGAGATTACGAGCAGTACTTC. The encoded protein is CASSRTGDYEQYF.

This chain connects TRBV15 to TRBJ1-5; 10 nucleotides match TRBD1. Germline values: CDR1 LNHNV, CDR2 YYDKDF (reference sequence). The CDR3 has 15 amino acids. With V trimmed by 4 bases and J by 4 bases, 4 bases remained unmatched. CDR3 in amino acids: CATSNRQGANQPQHF. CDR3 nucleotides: TGTGCCACCAGCAACAGACAGGGGGCTAATCAGCCCCAGCATTTT.